The rows below give T cell receptor beta chains drawn from one sample of a study of blood T cell repertoires in COVID-19. TCRdb's table, derived via immunoSEQ multiplex PCR, lists solely in-frame clones and lacks some. Of under 200,000 clones listed, 83% were seen once; the top ten hold approximately 1.4%. The sequencing input was peripheral blood. Receptors were obtained from a human donor in a cohort sampled during active COVID-19. The CDR3 runs from the conserved cysteine through the conserved F or W. D genes are given only for firm matches. Size is stated for part of the rows, as once, few or many counts, or as a class when the clone is expanded.

V,J,D,size,DNA,CDR3
TRBV4-2,TRBJ1-2,-,-,TGTGCCAGCAGCCAAGATTGGAGACAGAGCGATGGCTACACCTTC,CASSQDWRQSDGYTF
TRBV28,TRBJ1-3,-,-,TGTGCCAGCAGTTCCAGGACACGCTCTGGAAACACCATATATTTT,CASSSRTRSGNTIYF
TRBV6-1,TRBJ1-1,TRBD1,-,TGTGCCAGCAGTGAAGCCGGACAGGGTAAAGCTTTCTTT,CASSEAGQGKAFF
TRBV18,TRBJ1-5,-,-,TGTGCCAGCTCCCAAAATCGGGGGAATCAGCCCCAGCATTTT,CASSQNRGNQPQHF
TRBV9,TRBJ2-5,-,-,TGTGCCAGCAGCAAGAGCGGACAGCAAGAGACCCAGTACTTC,CASSKSGQQETQYF
TRBV14,TRBJ2-7,-,-,TGTGCCAGCAGCTCCAGACTAACCTACGAGCAGTACTTC,CASSSRLTYEQYF
TRBV18,TRBJ2-7,TRBD1,-,TGTGCCAGCTCACCACCGCTAGGACAGGGGTCCTACGAGCAGTACTTC,CASSPPLGQGSYEQYF
TRBV7-9,TRBJ2-5,-,-,TGTGCCAGCAGCTTAGTCGGTTCCCCACAAGAGACCCAGTACTTC,CASSLVGSPQETQYF
TRBV11-1,TRBJ2-7,TRBD2,-,TGTGCCAGCAGCCGGACTAGCGGGGGCCGGTCCTACGAGCAGTACTTC,CASSRTSGGRSYEQYF
TRBV12-3/TRBV12-4,TRBJ2-7,-,-,TGTGCCAGCAGTTCGGGGTGGGAGCAGTACTTC,CASSSGWEQYF
TRBV5-6,TRBJ2-1,TRBD2,-,TGTGCCAGCAGCTTGGGACCTTCGGGACTAGCGGGTAGTGAGCAGTTCTTC,CASSLGPSGLAGSEQFF
TRBV6-5,TRBJ2-5,-,-,TGTGCCAGCAGTTTGACAGTGAAGCAAGAGACCCAGTACTTC,CASSLTVKQETQYF
TRBV19,TRBJ2-7,TRBD1,-,TGTGCCAGTAGCCGGACAGGGGATGTCTCCTACGAGCAGTACTTC,CASSRTGDVSYEQYF
TRBV21-1,TRBJ2-5,-,-,TGTGCCAGCAGCGACAGGGGGCAAGAGACCCAGTACTTC,CASSDRGQETQYF
TRBV18,TRBJ1-1,-,-,TGTGCCAGCTCACCACCGGGGGCGCGGACTGAAGCTTTCTTT,CASSPPGARTEAFF
TRBV7-3,TRBJ2-1,-,once,TGTGCCAGCAGCACGGAGGGAAATGAGCAGTTCTTC,CASSTEGNEQFF
TRBV5-1,TRBJ1-2,-,-,TGCGCCAGCAGCTTGGTTAGTTATGGCTACACCTTC,CASSLVSYGYTF
TRBV7-8,TRBJ1-5,TRBD1,many,TGTGCCAGCAGCCCAGGGGGACAGGGGAGCAATCAGCCCCAGCATTTT,CASSPGGQGSNQPQHF
TRBV24-1,TRBJ2-3,-,-,TGTGCCACCAGTGCTCAGGGCGTGACAGATACGCAGTATTTT,CATSAQGVTDTQYF
TRBV24-1,TRBJ2-3,TRBD1,-,TGTGCCACCAGTGACCGCGGGACAGGGGGCACAGATACGCAGTATTTT,CATSDRGTGGTDTQYF
TRBV11-2,TRBJ1-2,-,-,TGTGCCAGCAGCTTGGGAGATGGCTACACCTTC,CASSLGDGYTF
TRBV7-3,TRBJ2-2,TRBD2,-,TGTGCCAGCAGCTCCGGGACTAGCGCCACCGGGGAGCTGTTTTTT,CASSSGTSATGELFF
TRBV5-6,TRBJ1-6,TRBD1,-,TGTGCCAGCAGCGCCTACCCCAGGACAGGGTTGGGATCACCCCTCCACTTT,CASSAYPRTGLGSPLHF
TRBV5-6,TRBJ2-2,-,once,TGTGCCAGCAGCTGGAACAGGGACACCGGGGAGCTGTTTTTT,CASSWNRDTGELFF
TRBV6-5,TRBJ1-1,TRBD1,-,TGTGCCAGCAGTTACTCGTCAGGGGGCGAGGGTGAAGCTTTCTTT,CASSYSSGGEGEAFF
TRBV12-3/TRBV12-4,TRBJ1-5,-,-,TGTGCCGGCTCAAATCAGCCCCAGCATTTT,CAGSNQPQHF
TRBV5-3,TRBJ2-7,TRBD1,-,TGTGCCAGAAGCAACAGACAGGGTCGGGAGCAGTACTTC,CARSNRQGREQYF
TRBV9,TRBJ2-3,TRBD2,-,TGTGCCAGCAGCCTGCTCGGACTAGCGGGCCGCACAGATACGCAGTATTTT,CASSLLGLAGRTDTQYF
TRBV13,TRBJ2-7,-,-,TGTGCCAGCAGCTTAACAGGGGCGGAGGGCGAGCAGTACTTC,CASSLTGAEGEQYF